This note documents a single TCR beta chain sequence. This entry comes from a study of T-cell memory formation after mild COVID-19. Germline values: CDR1 SEHNR, CDR2 FQNEAQ (reference sequence). Trimming took 4 bases from V and 1 from J, leaving 19 bases between them. CDR3 length equals 17 residues. TCRdb analysed the 5' RACE reads with MiXCR anew, one entry per CDR3 protein. The sample has roughly 320,000 distinct CDR3 sequences; 25% to 30% are singletons. Material: PBMCs or a T cell subset sorted from them (not recorded which). This clonotype originated in an adult woman who had mild COVID-19 (a few samples of this study predate the infection). Cell type and time point are not known. V and J are TRBV7-9 and TRBJ2-5; maybe TRBD2 (5 bases). Here the CDR3 reads CASSSPHGGFLQETQYF. CDR3 nucleotides: TGTGCCAGCAGCTCCCCCCACGGCGGGTTTCTCCAAGAGACCCAGTACTTC.